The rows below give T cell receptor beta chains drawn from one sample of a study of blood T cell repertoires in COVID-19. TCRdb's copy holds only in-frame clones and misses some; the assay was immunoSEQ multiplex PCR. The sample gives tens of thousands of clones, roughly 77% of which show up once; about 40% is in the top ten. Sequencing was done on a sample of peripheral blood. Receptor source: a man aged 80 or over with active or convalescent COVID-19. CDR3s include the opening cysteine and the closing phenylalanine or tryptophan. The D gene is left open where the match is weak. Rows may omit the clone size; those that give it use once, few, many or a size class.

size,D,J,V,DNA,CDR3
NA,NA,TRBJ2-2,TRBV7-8,TGTGCCAGCAGCCTCCTCGGCAGGCTTGTGGGGGAGCTGTTTTTT,CASSLLGRLVGELFF
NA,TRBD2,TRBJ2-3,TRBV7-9,TGTGCCAGCAGCACCTGGGGGGGAGCCCAAAGCACAGATACGCAGTATTTT,CASSTWGGAQSTDTQYF
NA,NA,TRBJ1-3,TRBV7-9,TGTGCCAGCAGCCCAGGGGGAAACACCATATATTTT,CASSPGGNTIYF
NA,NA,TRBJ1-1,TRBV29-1,TGCAGCGTTGAAGGACAGACCATGAACACTGAAGCTTTCTTT,CSVEGQTMNTEAFF
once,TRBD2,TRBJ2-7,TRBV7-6,TGTGCCAGCAGCTTGCGGGGGGCCTCCTACGAGCAGTACTTC,CASSLRGASYEQYF
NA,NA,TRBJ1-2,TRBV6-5,TGTGCCAGCACTGTGACAAACTATGGCTACACCTTC,CASTVTNYGYTF
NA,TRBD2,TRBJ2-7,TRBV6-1,TGTGCCAGCAGTAAAGCTAGCGGACCCTACGAGCAGTACTTC,CASSKASGPYEQYF
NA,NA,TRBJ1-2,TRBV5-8,TGTGCCAGCAGCTTGGCTGGACGGGGGAACTATGGCTACACCTTC,CASSLAGRGNYGYTF
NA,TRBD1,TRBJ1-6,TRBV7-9,TGTGCCAGCAGCTCCCAGGGGGTGGAATCACCCCTCCACTTT,CASSSQGVESPLHF
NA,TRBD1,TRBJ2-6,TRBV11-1,TGTGCCAGCAGTCAAAACAGGGGAACTGGGGCCAACGTCCTGACTTTC,CASSQNRGTGANVLTF
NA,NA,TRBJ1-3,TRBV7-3,TGTGCCAGCAGCCCCCTCCCGGGAAACACCATATATTTT,CASSPLPGNTIYF
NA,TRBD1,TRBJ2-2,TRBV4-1,TGCGCCAGCAGCCAAGGGGATGGGACAGGGCCCGGGGAGCTGTTTTTT,CASSQGDGTGPGELFF
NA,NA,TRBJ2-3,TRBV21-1,TGTGCCAGCAGCAAAGCCGACTTATTT,CASSKADLF
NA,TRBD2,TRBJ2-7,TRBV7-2,TGTGCCAGCAGCTTAGGTGGGGGGTGGGCTAGCGGGAGCCTCTACGAGCAGTACTTC,CASSLGGGWASGSLYEQYF
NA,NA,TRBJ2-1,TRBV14,TGTGCCAGCAGCCCTAGCATCTACAATGAGCAGTTCTTC,CASSPSIYNEQFF